Listed below are T cell receptor beta chains from one sample, sequenced in a study of CD8 T cells in Susac syndrome. TCRdb reprocessed the immunoSEQ multiplex PCR reads via MiXCR and lists one record per CDR3 protein. The sample shows about 130,000 distinct CDR3 sequences, about 95% of them seen only once. Sequencing was carried out using CD4+ T cells from PBMCs. The receptors here all came from a human donor in good health. Each CDR3 is given with its conserved first and last residue. The order of the fields is clone size, J gene, CDR3 length, D gene, V gene, CDR3 protein, CDR3 DNA. D genes are given only for firm matches. Size is omitted from some rows. Given values are once, few, many or a class for expanded clones.

clone_size: -; j_call: TRBJ2-7; cdr3_length: 14; d_call: TRBD2; v_call: TRBV18; cdr3_aa: CASSPLRESYEQYF; cdr3_nt: TGTGCCAGCTCACCTCTGCGGGAGTCCTACGAGCAGTACTTC
clone_size: -; j_call: TRBJ2-1; cdr3_length: 11; d_call: -; v_call: TRBV6-2/TRBV6-3; cdr3_aa: CASNMHNEQFF; cdr3_nt: TGTGCCAGCAATATGCACAATGAGCAGTTCTTC
clone_size: -; j_call: TRBJ2-6; cdr3_length: 21; d_call: -; v_call: TRBV19; cdr3_aa: CASSIEDGRGRIRAGANVLTF; cdr3_nt: TGTGCCAGTAGTATAGAAGATGGGCGGGGCCGGATCAGAGCTGGGGCCAACGTCCTGACTTTC
clone_size: -; j_call: TRBJ2-1; cdr3_length: 14; d_call: TRBD2; v_call: TRBV6-5; cdr3_aa: CASSYRTGRDEQFF; cdr3_nt: TGTGCCAGCAGTTACCGCACGGGGAGGGATGAGCAGTTCTTC
clone_size: once; j_call: TRBJ2-1; cdr3_length: 14; d_call: TRBD2; v_call: TRBV20-1; cdr3_aa: CSARSGDYHNEQFF; cdr3_nt: TGCAGTGCTAGGAGTGGGGACTACCATAATGAGCAGTTCTTC
clone_size: -; j_call: TRBJ1-2; cdr3_length: 15; d_call: -; v_call: TRBV7-2; cdr3_aa: CASTQDWGQLYGYTF; cdr3_nt: TGTGCCAGCACCCAAGACTGGGGCCAGCTCTATGGCTACACCTTC
clone_size: -; j_call: TRBJ1-2; cdr3_length: 12; d_call: -; v_call: TRBV28; cdr3_aa: CASSFGTRGYTF; cdr3_nt: TGTGCCAGCAGTTTTGGGACTAGGGGCTACACCTTC
clone_size: -; j_call: TRBJ2-7; cdr3_length: 12; d_call: -; v_call: TRBV3-1; cdr3_aa: CASSTRFDEQYF; cdr3_nt: TGTGCCAGCAGCACGAGGTTTGACGAGCAGTACTTC
clone_size: -; j_call: TRBJ2-1; cdr3_length: 12; d_call: TRBD1; v_call: TRBV7-9; cdr3_aa: CASSWGRDSQFF; cdr3_nt: TGTGCCAGCAGCTGGGGCCGGGACAGTCAGTTCTTC
clone_size: -; j_call: TRBJ2-2; cdr3_length: 13; d_call: -; v_call: TRBV28; cdr3_aa: CASTQGPTGELFF; cdr3_nt: TGTGCCAGCACCCAAGGTCCCACCGGGGAGCTGTTTTTT
clone_size: -; j_call: TRBJ2-6; cdr3_length: 16; d_call: -; v_call: TRBV6-5; cdr3_aa: CASSYSGDSGANVLTF; cdr3_nt: TGTGCCAGCAGTTATTCCGGGGACTCTGGGGCCAACGTCCTGACTTTC
clone_size: once; j_call: TRBJ1-5; cdr3_length: 16; d_call: -; v_call: TRBV19; cdr3_aa: CASSIWAGIGNQPQHF; cdr3_nt: TGTGCCAGTAGTATTTGGGCAGGGATTGGCAATCAGCCCCAGCATTTT